One TCR beta chain is described in this entry. Its target is not known. Primers for the PCR totalled 60 Vbeta and 13 Jbeta. Assay: immunoSEQ multiplex PCR; the TCRdb copy retains only in-frame clones and omits some. The repertoire table contains 140,000 or so clones. This sample was included in a study of cytomegalovirus exposure and HLA in healthy donors. The wider study: Unique TCRs from HLA-typed donors, 85 million to 100 million of them, were held in an early data release.

Study-level findings and limits: Indistinguishable V segments, including TRBV6-2 and TRBV6-3, were excluded. Overall, approximately 150 TCR beta chains were annotated as cytomegalovirus-associated.

Deletions cut 2 bases from V and 8 bases from J, with 10 bases between. Germline assignment: CDR1 ENHRY and CDR2 SYGVKD. The CDR3 contains 14 residues. The sequenced sample consisted of PBMCs. This TCR was sampled from a male donor in good health and CMV-seronegative. The chain joins TRBV10-3 to TRBJ1-6, with D unresolved. This CDR3 reads CAISELAEDSPLHF. In DNA, the CDR3 is TGTGCCATCAGTGAGCTGGCAGAGGATTCACCCCTCCACTTT.